These 18 T cell receptor beta chains originate from one sample sequenced in a study of T cells in Graves' hyperthyroidism and ophthalmopathy. The TCR beta CDR3 regions underwent amplification using RNA transcripts as the source. The primer set for the first-round RT-PCR of the TCR CDR3 was HTBI. TCRdb used MiXCR to reprocess the multiplex PCR reads, holding one entry per CDR3 protein. This sample yields 540,000 or so distinct CDR3 sequences, of which around 16% are seen a single time; less than 9.5% belongs to the top ten. Sequences were obtained from blood. These receptor sequences come from a woman aged 25-40 years with Graves' hyperthyroidism.

This clonotype has just a few counts. The CDR3 loop reads CASSFLGGSIHEQFF. As DNA, the CDR3 is TGTGCCAGCAGTTTTTTGGGCGGGAGTATCCATGAGCAGTTCTTC. This chain connects TRBV27 to TRBJ2-1; the match to TRBD2 covers 7 bases. The V and J ends lost 3 bases and 8 bases, in that order; junction bases with no gene match: 10. This CDR3 spans 15 amino acids. The germline CDR1 and CDR2 sequences are MNHEY and SMNVEV (reference sequence).

This clonotype has just a few counts. This sequence joins TRBV20-1 and TRBJ2-2; TRBD2 matches 10 bases. CDR1 and CDR2 from the germline V gene are DFQATT and SNEGSKA (reference sequence). V lost 1 base, J lost 3 bases, and 5 bases stayed unmatched. The CDR3 is made up of 16 amino acids. CDR3 DNA sequence: TGCAGTGCTAGAGCCGGGACTAGCGATTACACCGGGGAGCTGTTTTTT. This sequence encodes CSARAGTSDYTGELFF.

V and J are TRBV6-5 and TRBJ2-5; D is unclear. This CDR3 region has 15 residues. Germline V gene data show CDR1 as MNHEY and CDR2 as SVGAGI. Between the trimmed V and J ends, which lost 0 bases and 0 bases, there was a span of 8 bases. CDR3 DNA: TGTGCCAGCAGTTACTCGAATCGGTACCAAGAGACCCAGTACTTC. Its protein is CASSYSNRYQETQYF.

This rearrangement joins TRBV7-2 to TRBJ1-5; no definite D call. The CDR3 is 16 residues long. The V end lost 2 bases, the J end lost 6 bases, and 17 bases lay between the germline ends. Per the germline V gene, CDR1 is SGHTA and CDR2 is FQGNSA. CDR3 nucleotide sequence: TGTGCCAGCAGCTTATTGGGCGGAAACTTTGGTCAGCCCCAGCATTTT. As protein: CASSLLGGNFGQPQHF. The full variable domain, its missing parts supplied by reference TRBV7-2 and TRBJ1-5, is GAGVSQSPSNKVTEKGKDVELRCDPISGHTALYWYRQSLGQGLEFLIYFQGNSAPDKSGLPSDRFSAERTGGSVSTLTIQRTQQEDSAVYLCASSLLGGNFGQPQHFGDGTRLSIL.

This chain uses TRBV7-6 with TRBJ2-5; perhaps D is TRBD1 or TRBD2 (5 bases each). The V gene lost 4 bases and the J gene lost 10 bases, with 10 bases spanning the gap. The length of the CDR3 is 11 residues. Looked up from germline, CDR1 is SGHVS and CDR2 is FNYEAQ. This CDR3 is CASSSEGYQYF. DNA of the CDR3: TGTGCCAGCAGCTCAGAGGGGTACCAGTACTTC. The variable domain in full, with the rest retrieved from reference TRBV7-6 and TRBJ2-5, is GAGVSQSPRYKVTKRGQDVALRCDPISGHVSLYWYRQALGQGPEFLTYFNYEAQQDKSGLPNDRFSAERPEGSISTLTIQRTEQRDSAMYRCASSSEGYQYFGPGTRLLVL.

In regard to this clonotype: A much larger clone sits a single nucleotide away, making a read error possible. The V and J genes are TRBV6-2 or TRBV6-3 and TRBJ2-1, with no clear D. V was cut by 5 bases and J by 8 bases, with 16 bases left in between. Germline-derived CDR1 and CDR2 are MNHEY and SVGEGT. CDR3 length equals 14 residues. CDR3 in amino acids: CASSPARPYDEQFF. In DNA, the CDR3 is TGTGCCAGCAGTCCCGCGAGGCCATACGATGAGCAGTTCTTC.

This clonotype came up a few times. V usage is TRBV9 and J usage is TRBJ1-2, with D possibly TRBD1 on 5 matching bases. V was trimmed by 3 bases and J by 2 bases, leaving 17 bases between them. Germline values: CDR1 SGDLS, CDR2 YYNGEE. The CDR3 totals 16 residues. CDR3 residues: CASSDSRTDNNYGYTF. The CDR3 DNA sequence: TGTGCCAGCAGCGATAGTCGGACGGACAACAACTATGGCTACACCTTC.

This clonotype was recorded at least ten times. The chain has TRBV2 and TRBJ1-3; no definite D call. Germline V gene data show CDR1 as SNHLY and CDR2 as FYNNEI. The CDR3 loop spans 14 amino acids. V was trimmed by 5 bases and J by 1 base, leaving 9 bases between them. The CDR3 DNA reads TGTGCCAGCAGTCAATCGGTTTCTGGAAACACCATATATTTT. This codes for CASSQSVSGNTIYF.

The J gene is TRBJ2-2, the V gene TRBV10-3; 10 positions match TRBD1. The ends lost 2 bases at V and 2 bases at J; junction bases unmatched: 8. The CDR3 is made up of 18 amino acids. In germline, CDR1 is ENHRY, CDR2 SYGVKD. CDR3 DNA: TGTGCCATCAGTGAGACCTACCGGGACAGGGGAAACACCGGGGAGCTGTTTTTT. Protein sequence: CAISETYRDRGNTGELFF.

On this clonotype itself: One end of the junction does not line up with germline, which may come from a read error. This chain connects TRBV12-3 or TRBV12-4 to TRBJ2-7, with D possibly being TRBD2 (5 bases). This CDR3 has 13 residues. The CDR3 bases are TGTGCCAGCAAAGAGACTACTTCCTACGAGCAGCACTTC. This encodes CASKETTSYEQHF.

This clonotype appeared many times. The chain recombines TRBV27 with TRBJ2-7; no definite D call. CDR3 length: 13 residues. Looked up from germline, CDR1 is MNHEY and CDR2 is SMNVEV (reference sequence). Deletions cut 1 base from V and 3 bases from J, with 7 bases between. The CDR3, as DNA: TGTGCCAGCAGTTTATTGGCCCACTACGAGCAGTACTTC. This sequence encodes CASSLLAHYEQYF.

This clonotype was counted many times. The chain carries TRBV11-3 and TRBJ2-2; 9 nucleotides agree with TRBD2. The CDR3 totals 16 residues. The germline V gene encodes CDR1 SGHNT and CDR2 YENEEA. V lost 4 bases to trimming and J lost 3 bases; unmatched junction nucleotides: 6. DNA of the CDR3: TGTGCCAGCAGCTCGGGACTAGCACCGTACACCGGGGAGCTGTTTTTT. Its translation: CASSSGLAPYTGELFF.

In its sample, this clonotype was seen many times. The CDR3 DNA is TGCAGTGCTAGAGGATTTTTCGTCGGCGAGCAGTACTTC. Its translation is CSARGFFVGEQYF. The gene calls are TRBV20-1 and TRBJ2-7; D is unresolved. V was pared by 1 base and J by 6 bases, with 13 bases between. The germline V gene has CDR1 DFQATT and CDR2 SNEGSKA (reference sequence). The CDR3 is made up of 13 amino acids.

In its sample, this clonotype was seen many times. DNA for the CDR3: TGTGCCAGCAGCCCGGATCTCCAGACCCAGTACTTC. Encoded protein: CASSPDLQTQYF. The chain links TRBV4-2 to TRBJ2-5, with D unclear. Trimming cost V 4 bases and J 6 bases, with 9 bases left between them. Germline V lookup: CDR1 LGHNA, CDR2 YNFKEQ. The CDR3 contains 12 residues.

Only a few counts were recorded for this clonotype. The V and J genes are TRBV20-1 and TRBJ1-1; TRBD1 might be the D (5 bases). Trimming removed 5 bases at V and 1 base at J, with 5 bases between. This CDR3 is 11 amino acids long. The V gene's germline CDR1 is DFQATT and CDR2 SNEGSKA (reference sequence). The CDR3 reads CSAGQNTEAFF. The CDR3 nucleotides read TGCAGTGCTGGACAGAACACTGAAGCTTTCTTT.

This clonotype was seen ten or more times. The V and J genes are TRBV12-3 or TRBV12-4 and TRBJ2-4, with 11 bases matching TRBD2. The CDR3 is made up of 15 amino acids. The V and J ends lost 8 bases and 4 bases, in that order; junction bases with no gene match: 7. This CDR3 reads CASCTSGRSKNIQYF. CDR3 DNA: TGTGCCAGCTGTACTAGCGGGAGATCTAAAAACATTCAGTACTTC.

The chain uses TRBV29-1 and TRBJ1-1; maybe TRBD1 (5 bases). The CDR3 has 13 residues. Trimming removed 4 bases at V and 1 base at J, with 10 bases between. Germline CDR1 is SQVTM and CDR2 is ANQGSEA. CDR3 nucleotides: TGCAGCGTTGCAGGGATGGGGAACACTGAAGCTTTCTTT. Amino acid sequence: CSVAGMGNTEAFF.

The chain links TRBV4-1 to TRBJ2-7; D is unresolved. This CDR3 has 16 amino acids. Looked up from germline, CDR1 is MGHRA and CDR2 is YSYEKL. The V end was cut by 1 base, the J end by 0 bases, with 13 bases between. The CDR3 loop reads CASSQGTPLSSYEQYF. The CDR3 nucleotides read TGCGCCAGCAGCCAAGGAACGCCACTTAGCTCCTACGAGCAGTACTTC.